This T cell receptor (beta chain) was obtained from a study of shared clonotypes between healthy human individuals. Only in-frame clones appear in the TCRdb table, and some are missing; sequencing was by immunoSEQ multiplex PCR. The data contain 2 million to 2.5 million clones, 93% of them singletons. V was clipped by 3 bases and J by 2 bases, with 8 bases between them. Germline-derived CDR1 and CDR2 are LNHDA and SQIVND (reference sequence). This CDR3 spans 14 amino acids. Points on this clone: Its specificity is not known.

Study results and caveats: Some naive CD4 clonotypes, approximately 4.5%, turned up in common across several donors. Relative to their counterparts shared across all four donors, non-shared clonotypes exhibited diminished generation probabilities.

The chain employs TRBV19 and TRBJ2-1; D remains unclear. The clonotype was recovered from a man aged 18 to 29 in good health. Some clones in this sample may be carry-over from other donors' samples. Material for sequencing was naive CD4+ T cells from PBMCs. Subset given: CD45RA+ positively selected. The CDR3 coding sequence is TGTGCCAGTAGTATCCGGGCCACCTACAATGAGCAGTTCTTC. Translation gives CASSIRATYNEQFF.